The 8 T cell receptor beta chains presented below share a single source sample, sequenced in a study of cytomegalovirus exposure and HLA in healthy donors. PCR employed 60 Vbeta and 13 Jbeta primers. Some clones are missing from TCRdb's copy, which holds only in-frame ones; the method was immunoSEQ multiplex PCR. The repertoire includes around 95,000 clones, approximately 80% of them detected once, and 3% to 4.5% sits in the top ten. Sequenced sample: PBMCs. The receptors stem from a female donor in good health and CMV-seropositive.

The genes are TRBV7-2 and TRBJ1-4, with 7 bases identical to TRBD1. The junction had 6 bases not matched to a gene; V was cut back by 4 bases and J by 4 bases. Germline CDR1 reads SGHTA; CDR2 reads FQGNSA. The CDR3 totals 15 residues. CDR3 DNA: TGTGCCAGCAGCTCTAACAGGGGTGGTAATGAAAAACTGTTTTTT. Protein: CASSSNRGGNEKLFF.

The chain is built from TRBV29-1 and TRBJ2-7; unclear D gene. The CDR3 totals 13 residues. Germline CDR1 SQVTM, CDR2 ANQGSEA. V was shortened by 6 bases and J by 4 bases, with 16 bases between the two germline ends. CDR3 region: CSVATSSSYEQYF. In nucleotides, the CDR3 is TGCAGCGTGGCCACATCCTCATCTTACGAGCAGTACTTC.

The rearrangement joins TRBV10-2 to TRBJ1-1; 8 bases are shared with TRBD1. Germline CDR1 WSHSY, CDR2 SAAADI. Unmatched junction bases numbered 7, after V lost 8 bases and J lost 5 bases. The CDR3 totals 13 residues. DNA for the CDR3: TGCGCCAGCGGGACAGGTGGGGGTACTGAAGCTTTCTTT. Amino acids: CASGTGGGTEAFF.

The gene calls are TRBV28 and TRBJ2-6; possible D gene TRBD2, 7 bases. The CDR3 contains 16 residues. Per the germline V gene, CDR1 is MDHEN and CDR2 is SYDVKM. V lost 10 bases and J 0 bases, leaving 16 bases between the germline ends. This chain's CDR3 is CATTGGVNSGANVLTF. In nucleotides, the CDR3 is TGTGCCACCACGGGGGGCGTTAACTCTGGGGCCAACGTCCTGACTTTC.

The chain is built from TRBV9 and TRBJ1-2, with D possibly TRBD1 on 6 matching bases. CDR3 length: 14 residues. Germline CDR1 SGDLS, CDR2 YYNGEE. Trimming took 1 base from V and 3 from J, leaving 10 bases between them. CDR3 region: CASSVSGVDYGYTF. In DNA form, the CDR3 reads TGTGCCAGCAGCGTATCAGGGGTTGACTATGGCTACACCTTC. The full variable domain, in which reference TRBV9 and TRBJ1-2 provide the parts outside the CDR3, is DSGVTQTPKHLITATGQRVTLRCSPRSGDLSVYWYQQSLDQGLQFLIQYYNGEERAKGNILERFSAQQFPDLHSELNLSSLELGDSALYFCASSVSGVDYGYTFGSGTRLTVV.

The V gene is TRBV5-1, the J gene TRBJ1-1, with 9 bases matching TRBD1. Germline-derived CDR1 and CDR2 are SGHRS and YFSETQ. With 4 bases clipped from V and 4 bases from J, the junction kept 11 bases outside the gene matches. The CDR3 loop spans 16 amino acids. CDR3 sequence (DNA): TGCGCCAGCAGCGGGACAGGGCCCGGTCTAGGCACTGAAGCTTTCTTT. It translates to CASSGTGPGLGTEAFF. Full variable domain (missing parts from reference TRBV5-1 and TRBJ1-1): KAGVTQTPRYLIKTRGQQVTLSCSPISGHRSVSWYQQTPGQGLQFLFEYFSETQRNKGNFPGRFSGRQFSNSRSEMNVSTLELGDSALYLCASSGTGPGLGTEAFFGQGTRLTVV.

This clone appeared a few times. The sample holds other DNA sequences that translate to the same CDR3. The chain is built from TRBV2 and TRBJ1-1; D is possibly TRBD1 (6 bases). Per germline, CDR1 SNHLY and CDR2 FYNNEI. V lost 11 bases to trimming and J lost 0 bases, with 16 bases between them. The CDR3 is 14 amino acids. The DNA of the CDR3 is TGTGCCGCCGAATCTGGACAGTTGAACACTGAAGCTTTCTTT. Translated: CAAESGQLNTEAFF. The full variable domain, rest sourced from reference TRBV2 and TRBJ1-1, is EPEVTQTPSHQVTQMGQEVILRCVPISNHLYFYWYRQILGQKVEFLVSFYNNEISEKSEIFDDQFSVERPDGSNFTLKIRSTKLEDSAMYFCAAESGQLNTEAFFGQGTRLTVV.

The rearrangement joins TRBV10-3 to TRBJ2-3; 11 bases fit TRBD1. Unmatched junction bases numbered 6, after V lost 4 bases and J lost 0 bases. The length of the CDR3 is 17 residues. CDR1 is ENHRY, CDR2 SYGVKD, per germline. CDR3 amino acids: CAISGTGGEGSTDTQYF. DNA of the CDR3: TGTGCCATCAGTGGGACAGGGGGCGAAGGGAGCACAGATACGCAGTATTTT.